A single T cell receptor beta chain is shown here with its context. Its antigen is not known. With V trimmed by 5 bases and J by 2 bases, 8 bases remained unmatched. The germline gives CDR1 LGHNA, CDR2 YNFKEQ. CDR3 length: 16 residues. The data derive from a study of shared clonotypes between healthy human individuals. Study-wide results and limits: Larger estimated richness was generally recorded for naive subsets relative to memory subsets. Rarefaction gave evidence that sorted-subset sequencing remained incomplete despite large depth.

Sequenced by immunoSEQ multiplex PCR; TCRdb stores in-frame clones only, minus some. This table holds about 510,000 clones, less than 96% found once. Sequences were obtained from naive CD4+ T cells sorted from blood. The subset is: CD45RA+ positively selected. The chain links TRBV4-2 to TRBJ2-2; 7 nucleotides align to TRBD2. The TCR was taken from a woman aged 30 to 39 in good health. The CDR3 loop is CASSLSLAENTGELFF. The CDR3 DNA follows: TGTGCCAGCAGCTTGTCTCTAGCGGAAAACACCGGGGAGCTGTTTTTT.